This T cell receptor (beta chain) derives from a study of cytotoxic CD8 clonotypes in ibrutinib-treated CLL. At the level of the study: Response was recorded as partial in 24 patients and complete in 2; at median 68 months, around 15 remained remitted and about twelve had progressed. Specimens for response were gathered following a median approximately 12 months of therapy, spanning 6 to 36.

V was clipped by 9 bases and J by 1 base, with 6 bases between them. The CDR3 is made up of 11 amino acids. Germline CDR1 is LNHDA and CDR2 is SQIVND (reference sequence). The intended depth for sequencing was 1 in 200,000 to 1 in 1 million T cells. Libraries were prepared by immunoSEQ multiplex PCR; TCRdb keeps only in-frame clonotypes and omits some of them. The repertoire holds about 150,000 clones, with about 76% as singletons. Around 2 micrograms of genomic DNA (from cryopreserved PBMCs) were used for TCR beta libraries. This receptor was obtained from a human donor with chronic lymphocytic leukemia. The chain recombines TRBV19 with TRBJ1-1; D possibly corresponds to TRBD1 (5 bases). The input for sequencing was PBMCs, taken after 24 months of ibrutinib treatment. The CDR3 loop is CARGRNTEAFF. As DNA, the CDR3 is TGTGCCAGGGGACGGAACACTGAAGCTTTCTTT.